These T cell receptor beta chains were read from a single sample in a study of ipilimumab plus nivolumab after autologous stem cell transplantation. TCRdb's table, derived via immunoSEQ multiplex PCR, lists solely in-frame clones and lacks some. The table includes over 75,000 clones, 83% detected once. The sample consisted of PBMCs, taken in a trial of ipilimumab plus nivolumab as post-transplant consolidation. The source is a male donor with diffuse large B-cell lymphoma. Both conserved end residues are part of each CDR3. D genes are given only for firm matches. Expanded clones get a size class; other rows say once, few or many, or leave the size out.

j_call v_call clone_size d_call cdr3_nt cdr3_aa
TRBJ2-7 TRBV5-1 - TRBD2 TGCGCCAGCAGCTCAGTAGCTAGCGGGGGCCCAGGGGGCTACGAGCAGTACTTC CASSSVASGGPGGYEQYF
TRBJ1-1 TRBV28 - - TGTGCCGCCCTGGACTCTCGGAGCACTGAAGCTTTCTTT CAALDSRSTEAFF
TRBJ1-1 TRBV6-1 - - TGTGCCACCAAAGTAGACATCATGAACACTGAAGCTTTCTTT CATKVDIMNTEAFF
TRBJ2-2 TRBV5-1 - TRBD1 TGCGCCAGCAGCCTCTGGACAGGGTCCCCCGGGGAGCTGTTTTTT CASSLWTGSPGELFF
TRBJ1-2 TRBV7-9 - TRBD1 TGTGCCAGCAGCTCCCTCGGGACAGCTAACTATGGCTACACCTTC CASSSLGTANYGYTF
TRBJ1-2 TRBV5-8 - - TGTGCCAGCAGCGGCCTCCAAGGGGCAGGGGCCCTCTATGGCTACACCTTC CASSGLQGAGALYGYTF
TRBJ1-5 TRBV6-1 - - TGTGCCAGCAGTTGGACAGTTAATCAGCCCCAGCATTTT CASSWTVNQPQHF
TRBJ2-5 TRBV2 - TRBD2 TGTGCCAGCAGCGACCCCGACTATACGGGGGGTGAGACCCAGTACTTC CASSDPDYTGGETQYF
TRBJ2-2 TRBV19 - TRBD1 TGTGCCAGTAGTAAGGCGGGACCATCCGGGACAGGGGGTGTTCCGGAGCTGTTTTTT CASSKAGPSGTGGVPELFF
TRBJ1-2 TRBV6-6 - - TGTGCCAGCAGTTACTCGACGTGGGACTATGGCTACACCTTC CASSYSTWDYGYTF
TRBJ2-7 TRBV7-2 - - TGTGCCAGCAGCCCAAACCAAGCGGCGGTGAGCGAGCAGTACTTC CASSPNQAAVSEQYF
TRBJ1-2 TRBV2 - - TGTGCCACCCGCCGAGGGACCAACTATGGCTACACCTTC CATRRGTNYGYTF
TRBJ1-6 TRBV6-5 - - TGTGCCAGCAGGAGGACACAGGGAAATTCACCCCTCCACTTT CASRRTQGNSPLHF
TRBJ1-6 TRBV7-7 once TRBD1 TGTGCTAGCAGCTCATACCCTCAGACAGGGGAGTACTCACCCCTCCACTTT CASSSYPQTGEYSPLHF
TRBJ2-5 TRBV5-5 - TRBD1 TGTGCCAGCAGCATAAGGGACAGGCCCAGTGAGACCCAGTACTTC CASSIRDRPSETQYF
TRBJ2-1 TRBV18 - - TGTGCCAGCTCCCCCGGGCGAGGGGGGCATGAGCAGTTCTTC CASSPGRGGHEQFF
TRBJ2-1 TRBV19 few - TGTGCCAGTAGTATAGATCTAAGGAGGGTAGTTTACAATGAGCAGTTCTTC CASSIDLRRVVYNEQFF
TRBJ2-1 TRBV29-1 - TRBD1 TGCAGCGTTGAAGGGACAGGGGCCAATGAGCAGTTCTTC CSVEGTGANEQFF
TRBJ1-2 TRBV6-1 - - TGTGCCAGCAGGTTGGGGGGCCGGGACTATGGCTACACCTTC CASRLGGRDYGYTF
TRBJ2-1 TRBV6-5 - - TGTGCCAGCAGTTACTCCTACGCACGGGGCAATGAGCAGTTCTTC CASSYSYARGNEQFF
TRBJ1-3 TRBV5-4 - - TGTGCCAGCAGCTTGGGGGGCTCTGGAAACACCATATATTTT CASSLGGSGNTIYF
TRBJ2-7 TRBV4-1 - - TGCGCCAGCAGCCCCCGCGAGGGGTACGAGCAGTACTTC CASSPREGYEQYF
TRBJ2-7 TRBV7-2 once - TGTGCCAGCAGCTTGGACAGTTCCTACGAGCAGTACTTC CASSLDSSYEQYF
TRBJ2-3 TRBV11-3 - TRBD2 TGTGCCAGCAGCGAAGCGGGGGGGAGCACAGATACGCAGTATTTT CASSEAGGSTDTQYF
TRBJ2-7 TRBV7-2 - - TGTGCCAGCAGCCTCGACCCAATGGGCTACGAGCAGTACTTC CASSLDPMGYEQYF
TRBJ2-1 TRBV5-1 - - TGCGCCAGCAGCTTGGCGGACAGCATATACAATGAGCAGTTCTTC CASSLADSIYNEQFF
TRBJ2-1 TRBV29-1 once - TGCAGCGGGCGGGCCAGCTCCTACAATGAGCAGTTCTTC CSGRASSYNEQFF
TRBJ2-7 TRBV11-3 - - TGTGCCAGCAGCTCCGGCTCAGGCCCCTACTACGAGCAGTACTTC CASSSGSGPYYEQYF
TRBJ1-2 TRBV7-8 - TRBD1 TGTGCCAGCAGCCGCCGGGACAGCCCTGACTATGGCTACACCTTC CASSRRDSPDYGYTF
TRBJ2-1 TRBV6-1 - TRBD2 TGTGCCAGCAGTGAATGGCGGGGGGGCTCGTATAATGAGCAGTTCTTC CASSEWRGGSYNEQFF
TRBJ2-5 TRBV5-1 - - TGCGCCAGCAGCTTGGCGGGGGCCCAAGAGACCCAGTACTTC CASSLAGAQETQYF
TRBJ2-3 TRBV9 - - TGTGCCAGCAGCCCGGCGCTGGGGGATTGGGCAGATACGCAGTATTTT CASSPALGDWADTQYF
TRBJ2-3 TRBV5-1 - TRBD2 TGCGCCAGCAGCTCAGGACTAGCGGAAAGCACAGATACGCAGTATTTT CASSSGLAESTDTQYF
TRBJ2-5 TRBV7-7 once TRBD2 TGTGCCAGCAGCTTATTCGGGGGGGCCTTAGAAGAGACCCAGTACTTC CASSLFGGALEETQYF
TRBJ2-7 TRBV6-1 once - TGTGCCAGCAGTGGAGGGGGGCTCAACGAGCAGTACTTC CASSGGGLNEQYF
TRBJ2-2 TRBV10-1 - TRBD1 TGCGCCAGCAGTGGGGAAAACAGGGGTGGCACCGGGGAGCTGTTTTTT CASSGENRGGTGELFF